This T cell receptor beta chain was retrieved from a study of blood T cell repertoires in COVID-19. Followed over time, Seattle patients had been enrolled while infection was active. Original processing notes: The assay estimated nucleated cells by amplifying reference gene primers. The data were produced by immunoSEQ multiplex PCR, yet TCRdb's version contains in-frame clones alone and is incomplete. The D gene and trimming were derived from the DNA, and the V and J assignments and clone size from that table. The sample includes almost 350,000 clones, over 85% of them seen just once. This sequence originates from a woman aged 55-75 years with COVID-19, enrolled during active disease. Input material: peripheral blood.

CDR3 in DNA: TGTGCCAGCAGATTTCTTCAGGGAAACTCACCCCTCCACTTT. Amino acid sequence: CASRFLQGNSPLHF. The gene calls are TRBV5-4 and TRBJ1-6, with D maybe TRBD1 (5 bases). Germline V CDR1 and CDR2: SGHNT, YYREEE (reference sequence). The germline V and J ends were trimmed by 5 bases and 10 bases, with 16 bases remaining between them. This CDR3 comprises 14 residues.